Following are 28 T cell receptor beta chains from one sample sequenced in a study of response to subunit inactivated influenza vaccine. Using its own MiXCR run on the RT-PCR reads, TCRdb lists one record per CDR3 protein. The repertoire holds hundreds of thousands of distinct CDR3 sequences, with about 14% as singletons. This material consisted of PBMCs from blood, taken roughly 15 days before vaccination. All receptors derive from a man aged 50-59 years who received an inactivated influenza vaccine.

This clonotype was seen only a few times. This chain uses TRBV28 with TRBJ2-7, with D perhaps TRBD1 (5 bases). Trimming took off 6 bases at V and 5 bases at J, with 11 bases between the two ends. The germline V gene encodes CDR1 MDHEN and CDR2 SYDVKM. The CDR3 sequence is 12 residues long. In DNA, the CDR3 is TGTGCCAGCAGGAAGGACAATCACGAGCAGTACTTC. Protein sequence: CASRKDNHEQYF.

This chain uses TRBV12-3 or TRBV12-4 with TRBJ1-6; D unresolved. CDR3 size: 15 residues. Deletions cut 5 bases from V and 0 bases from J, with 8 bases between. The CDR3 sequence: CASSRRISYNSPLHF. The DNA for the CDR3 is TGTGCCAGCAGTAGACGAATCTCCTATAATTCACCCCTCCACTTT.

This clonotype was seen repeatedly, ten times or more. This chain uses TRBV4-2 with TRBJ2-5; possibly TRBD1 or TRBD2 for D (12 bases each). The CDR3 has 19 amino acids. The germline gives CDR1 LGHNA, CDR2 YNFKEQ. Trimming stripped 5 bases from V and 2 bases from J, with 27 bases between. The CDR3 sequence: CASSGTGGYLAGGQETQYF. CDR3 nucleotide sequence: TGTGCCAGCAGCGGGACAGGGGGCTACCTAGCGGGAGGGCAAGAGACCCAGTACTTC.

Only a few counts were recorded for this clonotype. The V and J genes are TRBV6-5 and TRBJ1-1; D call uncertain. The germline V gene has CDR1 MNHEY and CDR2 SVGAGI. Between the trimmed V and J ends, which lost 5 bases and 0 bases, there was a span of 13 bases. This CDR3 is 15 amino acids long. The CDR3 loop is CASSTYTGMNTEAFF. Written as DNA, the CDR3 is TGTGCCAGCAGTACTTACACGGGGATGAACACTGAAGCTTTCTTT.

This clonotype occurred many times. The chain is built from TRBV5-1 and TRBJ1-1; D unresolved. Germline CDR1 and CDR2: SGHRS and YFSETQ. V gave up 9 bases and J gave up 8 bases, with 17 bases separating them. The CDR3 sequence is 12 residues long. The CDR3 sequence is CATSPRGGEAFF. The CDR3 DNA reads as TGCGCCACCTCACCTCGGGGAGGAGAAGCTTTCTTT.

This clonotype was observed at least ten times. The V gene is TRBV10-3, the J gene TRBJ2-2; D ambiguous. Germline V CDR1 and CDR2: ENHRY, SYGVKD. Trimming shortened V by 5 bases and J by 8 bases, and 12 bases separated the two germline ends. This CDR3 spans 13 amino acids. The CDR3: CAISPPQRGELFF. CDR3 in DNA: TGTGCCATCAGTCCCCCTCAGCGTGGGGAGCTGTTTTTT.

Ten or more counts support this clonotype. The chain has TRBV5-5 and TRBJ2-1; 8 nucleotides line up with TRBD2. The junction had 5 bases not matched to a gene; V was cut back by 2 bases and J by 4 bases. Per germline, CDR1 SGHKS and CDR2 YYEKEE (reference sequence). CDR3 length equals 15 residues. The CDR3 sequence: CASSFAGGKYNEQFF. The CDR3 DNA sequence: TGTGCCAGCAGCTTTGCGGGGGGCAAATACAATGAGCAGTTCTTC.

At least ten counts were recorded for this clonotype. In nucleotides, the CDR3 is TGTGCCAGCAGCTACTTAACCGGGGAGCTGTTTTTT. It translates to CASSYLTGELFF. This chain joins TRBV27 and TRBJ2-2; D is ambiguous. The CDR3 has 12 amino acids. Germline V gives CDR1 MNHEY, CDR2 SMNVEV (reference sequence). V gave up 6 bases and J gave up 5 bases, with 7 bases separating them.

The table lists this clonotype with a few counts. The chain joins TRBV6-1 to TRBJ2-1; perhaps TRBD1 as D (5 bases). CDR1 and CDR2 from the germline V gene are MNHNS and SASEGT. V lost 3 bases and J 7 bases, leaving 13 bases between the germline ends. The CDR3 has 14 amino acids. In nucleotides, the CDR3 is TGTGCCAGCAGTGACGCCAGGGTAGGAAATGAGCAGTTCTTC. Amino acid sequence: CASSDARVGNEQFF.

This sequence joins TRBV11-2 and TRBJ1-1, with 7 bases fitting TRBD1. J gave up 0 bases and V 4 bases, and 8 bases lay outside the gene matches. Germline V gene lookup returns CDR1 SGHAT and CDR2 FQNNGV. CDR3 size: 16 residues. The CDR3 bases are TGTGCCAGCAGCTCCGGGACAGCCTACATGAACACTGAAGCTTTCTTT. Translating gives CASSSGTAYMNTEAFF.

This clonotype was seen more than once but under ten times. The rearrangement uses TRBV18 and TRBJ1-4; D is unclear. The CDR3 is 14 residues long. The germline CDR1 and CDR2 sequences are KGHSH and LQKENI. V dropped 4 bases and J dropped 6 bases, with 12 bases sitting between them. The CDR3 here is CASSRRGGDEKLFF. DNA for the CDR3: TGTGCCAGCTCACGTCGGGGAGGAGATGAAAAACTGTTTTTT.

The chain combines TRBV11-2 with TRBJ2-7; 9 nucleotides align to TRBD2. The CDR3 length is 15 residues. In germline, CDR1 is SGHAT, CDR2 FQNNGV. J was trimmed by 0 bases and V by 4 bases; bases with no gene match: 4. The CDR3: CASSSQRGASYEQYF. CDR3 nucleotide sequence: TGTGCCAGCAGCTCCCAGCGGGGGGCCTCCTACGAGCAGTACTTC.

The sample holds many counts of this clonotype. The V gene is TRBV7-2, the J gene TRBJ2-1; D is unresolved. The CDR3 runs to 14 residues. The germline CDR1 and CDR2 sequences are SGHTA and FQGNSA. V was shortened by 5 bases and J by 9 bases, with 17 bases between the two germline ends. The DNA of the CDR3 is TGTGCCAGCAGCCCAAGGACCCCACCCAGTGAGCAGTTCTTC. This encodes CASSPRTPPSEQFF.

The chain employs TRBV3-1 and TRBJ2-7; 8 positions agree with TRBD1. This CDR3 spans 12 amino acids. Looked up from germline, CDR1 is LGHDT and CDR2 is YNNKEL (reference sequence). V gave up 5 bases and J gave up 9 bases; unmatched junction bases: 6. CDR3 nucleotide sequence: TGTGCCAGCAGCAACCGGACAGGGTGGCAGTACTTC. It translates to CASSNRTGWQYF.

The chain joins TRBV3-1 to TRBJ2-7; 14 nucleotides match TRBD2. V trimming: 4 bases; J trimming: 2 bases; junction bases outside the gene matches: 4. The germline V gene has CDR1 LGHDT and CDR2 YNNKEL (reference sequence). The CDR3 sequence is 16 residues long. CDR3 loop: CASSPGTSGGAYEQYF. The CDR3 coding sequence is TGTGCCAGCAGCCCAGGGACTAGCGGGGGAGCCTACGAGCAGTACTTC.

Only a few counts were recorded for this clonotype. CDR3 bases: TGCGCCAGCAGCCAAGATGTAGGGGTAGCCTATAATTCACCCCTCCACTTT. Protein sequence: CASSQDVGVAYNSPLHF. The chain combines TRBV4-1 with TRBJ1-6; D may be TRBD1 (5 bases). The CDR3 loop spans 17 amino acids. V was pared by 0 bases and J by 2 bases, with 11 bases between. Germline-derived CDR1 and CDR2 are MGHRA and YSYEKL.

The chain links TRBV12-3 or TRBV12-4 to TRBJ1-5; D is perhaps TRBD1 (6 bases). The CDR3 length is 13 residues. V dropped 6 bases and J dropped 4 bases, with 10 bases sitting between them. CDR3 in amino acids: CASRDSQNQPQHF. As DNA, the CDR3 is TGTGCCAGCAGGGACAGTCAAAATCAGCCCCAGCATTTT.

The rearrangement links TRBV12-3 or TRBV12-4 to TRBJ1-4; 9 nucleotides align to TRBD1. J lost 6 bases, V lost 4 bases, and 6 bases had no gene match. This CDR3 is built from 15 residues. The DNA for the CDR3 is TGTGCCAGCAGTTCGCGGGACAGGGTGGATGAAAAACTGTTTTTT. Translated: CASSSRDRVDEKLFF.

This clonotype has only a few counts. The rearrangement uses TRBV6-1 and TRBJ1-4, with D perhaps matching TRBD1 (5 bases). CDR3 length: 13 amino acids. V lost 5 bases and J lost 3, with 7 bases in between. Germline V gene data show CDR1 as MNHNS and CDR2 as SASEGT. This chain's CDR3 is CASSRGSNEKLFF. Written as DNA, the CDR3 is TGTGCCAGCAGTAGGGGCTCTAATGAAAAACTGTTTTTT.

The rearrangement links TRBV28 to TRBJ1-6; D is unclear. V shed 6 bases and J shed 0 bases, with 9 bases lying between them. This CDR3 region has 15 residues. CDR1 and CDR2 (germline): MDHEN, SYDVKM. DNA of the CDR3: TGTGCCAGCAGGCTCATTAGCTCCTATAATTCACCCCTCCACTTT. It specifies CASRLISSYNSPLHF.

This clonotype appeared a few times. This chain links TRBV25-1 with TRBJ2-1; 12 nucleotides align to TRBD2. The CDR3 covers 15 residues. V was clipped by 8 bases and J by 7 bases; unmatched bases: 9. CDR1 MGHDK and CDR2 SYGVNS come from the germline V gene. The CDR3 sequence: CASALAGGPRNEQFF. The CDR3 nucleotides read TGTGCCAGCGCCCTAGCGGGAGGGCCGCGGAATGAGCAGTTCTTC.

The chain couples TRBV10-3 to TRBJ2-6, with TRBD1 as a possible D gene (7 bases). Trimming stripped 6 bases from V and 1 base from J, with 19 bases between. CDR1 ENHRY and CDR2 SYGVKD come from the germline V gene. CDR3 length: 18 amino acids. The CDR3 DNA follows: TGTGCCATCAGGGGGATAAAGGAGGGGGCGTCTGGGGCCAACGTCCTGACTTTC. As protein: CAIRGIKEGASGANVLTF.

The chain combines TRBV7-9 with TRBJ1-3; 7 bases match TRBD1. V was clipped by 3 bases and J by 0 bases; unmatched bases: 8. CDR1 SEHNR and CDR2 FQNEAQ come from the germline V gene (reference sequence). This CDR3 spans 17 amino acids. CDR3 bases: TGTGCCAGCAGCTTGTCGGGACAGACGAGCTCTGGAAACACCATATATTTT. This sequence encodes CASSLSGQTSSGNTIYF. Looking up the rest from reference TRBV7-9 and TRBJ1-3 gives the full variable domain: DTGVSQNPRHKITKRGQNVTFRCDPISEHNRLYWYRQTLGQGPEFLTYFQNEAQLEKSRLLSDRFSAERPKGSFSTLEIQRTEQGDSAMYLCASSLSGQTSSGNTIYFGEGSWLTVV.

The chain is built from TRBV20-1 and TRBJ1-1; D might be TRBD1 (6 bases). Trimming removed 6 bases at V and 1 base at J, with 15 bases between. This CDR3 spans 14 amino acids. The germline V gene has CDR1 DFQATT and CDR2 SNEGSKA (reference sequence). The CDR3 spells CSAKNGGRNTEAFF. The DNA for the CDR3 is TGCAGTGCGAAGAACGGGGGCAGGAACACTGAAGCTTTCTTT.

The rearrangement uses TRBV4-3 and TRBJ2-1; TRBD2 matches at 8 bases. This CDR3 region has 13 residues. Germline V lookup: CDR1 LGHNA, CDR2 YSLEER. The V gene end was trimmed by 8 bases and the J gene end by 3 bases; junction bases not matched to a gene: 3. CDR3 nucleotide sequence: TGCGCCAGCCGGGGGGGGATCTACAATGAGCAGTTCTTC. Protein product: CASRGGIYNEQFF.

The rearrangement joins TRBV28 to TRBJ2-4; 9 positions match TRBD1. The CDR3 loop spans 14 amino acids. The trim removed 7 bases at V and 9 bases at J, leaving 10 bases unmatched. The germline V gene encodes CDR1 MDHEN and CDR2 SYDVKM. The CDR3 coding sequence is TGTGCCAGCACGACAGGGGGTCATCGGTCCATTCAGTACTTC. Its translation is CASTTGGHRSIQYF.

The CDR3 DNA reads TGCGCCAGCAGCCTCGGCAACAGGGGTTCGACAGATACGCAGTATTTT. Protein: CASSLGNRGSTDTQYF. The genes are TRBV5-1 and TRBJ2-3, with 7 bases matching TRBD1. CDR3 length: 16 residues. Germline CDR1 reads SGHRS; CDR2 reads YFSETQ. J was trimmed by 3 bases and V by 4 bases; bases with no gene match: 11.

A few counts support this clonotype. This sequence joins TRBV10-3 and TRBJ2-5, with 9 bases aligning to TRBD2. The CDR3 totals 13 residues. The V gene end was trimmed by 10 bases and the J gene end by 5 bases; junction bases not matched to a gene: 8. Germline loops: CDR1 ENHRY, CDR2 SYGVKD. The CDR3 DNA sequence: TGTGCCAATGCGGGGGGGCCGGGGGAGACCCAGTACTTC. Translated: CANAGGPGETQYF.